The next 13 T cell receptor beta chains were all read from a single sample in a study of cytomegalovirus exposure and HLA in healthy donors. This PCR relied on a set of 60 Vbeta primers and 13 Jbeta primers. The method was immunoSEQ multiplex PCR; TCRdb's version includes in-frame clones alone and lacks a portion of them. The repertoire holds 270,000 or so clones, with 86% as singletons. The source material was PBMCs. Receptors were obtained from a man aged 40-50 years in good health and CMV-seropositive.

This sequence joins TRBV27 and TRBJ1-2; D is perhaps TRBD1 (6 bases). The V gene's germline CDR1 is MNHEY and CDR2 SMNVEV (reference sequence). The CDR3 has 13 amino acids. V shed 2 bases and J shed 5 bases, with 9 bases lying between them. CDR3 loop: CASSLTGRYGYTF. Written as DNA, the CDR3 is TGTGCCAGCAGTTTAACAGGGCGGTATGGCTACACCTTC.

This rearrangement joins TRBV14 to TRBJ1-4, with D hard to call. The CDR3 has 12 residues. V was trimmed by 1 base and J by 12 bases, leaving 9 bases between them. Germline CDR1 is SGHDN and CDR2 is FVKESK. In DNA, the CDR3 is TGTGCCAGCAGCCAAGTAGCACGGGAACTGTTTTTT. The encoded protein is CASSQVARELFF.

The chain combines TRBV2 with TRBJ1-1; unclear D gene. The V end lost 1 base, the J end lost 5 bases, and 8 bases lay between the germline ends. Germline lookup yields CDR1 SNHLY and CDR2 FYNNEI. This CDR3 is 13 amino acids long. This chain's CDR3 is CASSEVGETEAFF. In DNA form, the CDR3 reads TGTGCCAGCAGTGAAGTTGGGGAGACTGAAGCTTTCTTT.

The chain combines TRBV7-9 with TRBJ2-3, with no clear D. V dropped 2 bases and J dropped 4 bases, with 10 bases sitting between them. This CDR3 is built from 14 residues. CDR1 and CDR2 from the germline V gene are SEHNR and FQNEAQ (reference sequence). The CDR3 loop reads CASSLHSLADTQYF. CDR3 DNA sequence: TGTGCCAGCAGCTTACACAGCCTCGCAGATACGCAGTATTTT.

The rearrangement links TRBV5-5 to TRBJ2-5; no clear D. The CDR3 contains 13 residues. V lost 3 bases to trimming and J lost 2 bases, with 8 bases between them. Per germline, CDR1 SGHKS and CDR2 YYEKEE (reference sequence). The CDR3 region has the DNA TGTGCCAGCAGCTCCGACATTCAAGAGACCCAGTACTTC. Residues: CASSSDIQETQYF.

The chain is built from TRBV5-1 and TRBJ2-3; D unresolved. The CDR3 loop spans 14 amino acids. Between the trimmed V and J ends, which lost 3 bases and 6 bases, there was a span of 14 bases. Germline CDR1 SGHRS, CDR2 YFSETQ. The CDR3, as DNA: TGCGCCAGCAGCTCGAGCCCGTCGGAGGATACGCAGTATTTT. Amino acids: CASSSSPSEDTQYF.

V usage is TRBV15 and J usage is TRBJ2-1; D is undetermined. Germline V gives CDR1 LNHNV, CDR2 YYDKDF (reference sequence). The CDR3 contains 14 residues. Trimming shortened V by 7 bases and J by 2 bases, and 12 bases separated the two germline ends. In DNA form, the CDR3 reads TGTGCCACCACCTTTTCGGGTGCCTACAATGAGCAGTTCTTC. Its translation: CATTFSGAYNEQFF.

Only one count was recorded for this clone. The chain uses TRBV5-1 and TRBJ2-3; TRBD2 matches at 9 bases. This CDR3 contains 13 residues. Germline assignment: CDR1 SGHRS and CDR2 YFSETQ. Trimming cost V 4 bases and J 6 bases; bases outside gene matches: 3. The CDR3 spells CASSTGLADTQYF. For the CDR3, the DNA is TGCGCCAGCAGCACAGGACTAGCGGATACGCAGTATTTT.

This clone has a handful of counts. The chain has TRBV7-8 and TRBJ1-1, with D possibly matching TRBD1 (6 bases). Trimming cost V 4 bases and J 4 bases, with 19 bases left between them. The germline V gene has CDR1 SGHVS and CDR2 FQNEAQ. CDR3 size: 16 residues. CDR3 in amino acids: CASSWGHSQMSTEAFF. CDR3 DNA: TGTGCCAGCAGCTGGGGACATTCGCAGATGAGCACTGAAGCTTTCTTT.

This chain joins TRBV28 and TRBJ1-1, with D tentatively TRBD1 (6 bases). This CDR3 region has 14 residues. Germline V gene data show CDR1 as MDHEN and CDR2 as SYDVKM. V shed 3 bases and J shed 7 bases, with 15 bases lying between them. This CDR3 reads CASSLTGGANEAFF. The CDR3 region has the DNA TGTGCCAGCAGTTTGACTGGGGGGGCCAATGAAGCTTTCTTT.

The V gene is TRBV28, the J gene TRBJ1-4; D gene uncertain. CDR1 MDHEN and CDR2 SYDVKM come from the germline V gene. The CDR3 spans 15 residues. V was shortened by 0 bases and J by 5 bases, with 10 bases between the two germline ends. As DNA, the CDR3 is TGTGCCAGCAGTTTATGGCAACAGAACAATGAAAAACTGTTTTTT. This gives the protein CASSLWQQNNEKLFF.

The chain carries TRBV27 and TRBJ2-5; 9 bases are shared with TRBD1. There are 16 residues in the CDR3. The germline V gene encodes CDR1 MNHEY and CDR2 SMNVEV (reference sequence). The ends lost 6 bases at V and 3 bases at J; junction bases unmatched: 11. This chain's CDR3 is CASSPVIRTGEETQYF. CDR3 in DNA: TGTGCCAGCAGCCCGGTAATTCGGACAGGGGAAGAGACCCAGTACTTC.

The rearrangement links TRBV21-1 to TRBJ2-7; the D segment call TRBD1 is taken from the table without a DNA check. TRBV21-1 is recorded as a pseudogene. The CDR3 extends over 18 amino acids. The CDR3 sequence is CASSHSGTGHKPSYEQYF. The CDR3 DNA reads as TGTGCCAGCAGCCACTCCGGGACAGGTCACAAACCCTCCTACGAGCAGTACTTC.